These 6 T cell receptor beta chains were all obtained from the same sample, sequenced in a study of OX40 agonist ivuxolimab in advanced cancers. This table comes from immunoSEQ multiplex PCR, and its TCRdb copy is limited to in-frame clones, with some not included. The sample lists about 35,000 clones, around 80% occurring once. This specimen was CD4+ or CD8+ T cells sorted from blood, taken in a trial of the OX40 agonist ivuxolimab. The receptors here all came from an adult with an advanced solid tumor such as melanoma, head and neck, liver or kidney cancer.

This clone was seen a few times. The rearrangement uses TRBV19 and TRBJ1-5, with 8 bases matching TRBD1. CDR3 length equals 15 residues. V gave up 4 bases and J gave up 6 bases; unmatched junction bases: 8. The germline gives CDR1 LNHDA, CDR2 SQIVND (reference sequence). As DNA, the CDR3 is TGTGCCAGTAGTAGGAAAGGACAGGGAGGTCAGCCCCAGCATTTT. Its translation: CASSRKGQGGQPQHF.

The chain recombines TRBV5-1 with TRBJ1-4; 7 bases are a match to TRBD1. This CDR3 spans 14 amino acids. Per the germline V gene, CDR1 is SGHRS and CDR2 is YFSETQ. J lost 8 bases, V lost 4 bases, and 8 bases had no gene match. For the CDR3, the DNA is TGCGCCAGCAGCATCGGGGACAGCCTCGAAAAACTGTTTTTT. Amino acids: CASSIGDSLEKLFF.

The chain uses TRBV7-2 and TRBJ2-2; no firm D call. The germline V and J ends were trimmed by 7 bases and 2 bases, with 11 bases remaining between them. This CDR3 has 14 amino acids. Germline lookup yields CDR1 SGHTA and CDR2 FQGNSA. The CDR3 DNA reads TGTGCCAGCACTCGGTCCTCTAACACCGGGGAGCTGTTTTTT. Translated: CASTRSSNTGELFF.

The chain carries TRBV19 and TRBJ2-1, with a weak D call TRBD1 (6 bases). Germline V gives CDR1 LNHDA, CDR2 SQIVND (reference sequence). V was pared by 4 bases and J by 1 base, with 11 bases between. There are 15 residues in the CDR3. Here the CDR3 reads CASSTADSSYNEQFF. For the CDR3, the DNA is TGTGCCAGTAGTACAGCGGACAGTTCCTACAATGAGCAGTTCTTC.

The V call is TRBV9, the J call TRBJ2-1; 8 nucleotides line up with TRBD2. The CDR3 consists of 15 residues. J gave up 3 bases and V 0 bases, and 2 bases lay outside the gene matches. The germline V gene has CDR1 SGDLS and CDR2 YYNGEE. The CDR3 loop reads CASSVAGGLYNEQFF. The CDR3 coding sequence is TGTGCCAGCAGCGTAGCGGGGGGGCTCTACAATGAGCAGTTCTTC.

The CDR3 is CASSQHSKETQYF. For the CDR3, the DNA is TGCGCCAGCAGCCAACACTCCAAAGAGACCCAGTACTTC. The chain employs TRBV5-1 and TRBJ2-5; unclear D gene. V shed 4 bases and J shed 3 bases, with 10 bases lying between them. This CDR3 has 13 residues. Germline V gene sequence: CDR1 SGHRS, CDR2 YFSETQ.